This TCR beta chain emerged from a study of blood T cell repertoires in COVID-19. Background on the study: The study drew acute and convalescent COVID-19 samples from the United States, Italy and Spain. The analysed material was cDNA or gDNA that came from T cells, B-cell-depleted T cells, or PBMCs.

Per the original data handling: By means of reference gene primer amplification, nucleated cell counts were estimated. Sequenced by immunoSEQ multiplex PCR; TCRdb stores in-frame clones only, minus some. V, J and clone size derive from that table, while D and trimming were established from the DNA sequence. The sample includes around 250,000 clones, approximately 85% of them seen just once. CDR3 length equals 19 residues. V was shortened by 4 bases and J by 4 bases, with 26 bases between the two germline ends. The germline V gene encodes CDR1 SEHNR and CDR2 FQNEAQ (reference sequence). The chain carries TRBV7-9 and TRBJ2-1; D possibly corresponds to TRBD1 (5 bases). Input material: peripheral blood. This TCR was sampled from a man in his fifties or sixties with active or convalescent COVID-19. Here the CDR3 DNA reads TGTGCCAGCAGCTCTCCCAGCGTGGGGCTCCAACCTGTATACAATGAGCAGTTCTTC. Translation gives CASSSPSVGLQPVYNEQFF.